This T cell receptor (beta chain) was identified in a study of blood T cell repertoires in COVID-19. This clone was picked up one time. In germline, CDR1 is SGHDT, CDR2 YYEEEE. This CDR3 contains 15 residues. V gave up 0 bases and J gave up 1 base, with 10 bases separating them. The protocol was immunoSEQ multiplex PCR, while the TCRdb copy is restricted to in-frame clones and leaves out a portion. The sample includes under 110,000 clones, over 70% of them seen just once. This TCR came from a human donor with acute or convalescent COVID-19. The donor label of this sample is uncertain. Material for sequencing was peripheral blood. The rearrangement uses TRBV5-6 and TRBJ1-1; a possible D gene is TRBD1 (5 bases). DNA of the CDR3: TGTGCCAGCAGCTTGGTTCACAGGCCGAACACTGAAGCTTTCTTT. Protein product: CASSLVHRPNTEAFF.